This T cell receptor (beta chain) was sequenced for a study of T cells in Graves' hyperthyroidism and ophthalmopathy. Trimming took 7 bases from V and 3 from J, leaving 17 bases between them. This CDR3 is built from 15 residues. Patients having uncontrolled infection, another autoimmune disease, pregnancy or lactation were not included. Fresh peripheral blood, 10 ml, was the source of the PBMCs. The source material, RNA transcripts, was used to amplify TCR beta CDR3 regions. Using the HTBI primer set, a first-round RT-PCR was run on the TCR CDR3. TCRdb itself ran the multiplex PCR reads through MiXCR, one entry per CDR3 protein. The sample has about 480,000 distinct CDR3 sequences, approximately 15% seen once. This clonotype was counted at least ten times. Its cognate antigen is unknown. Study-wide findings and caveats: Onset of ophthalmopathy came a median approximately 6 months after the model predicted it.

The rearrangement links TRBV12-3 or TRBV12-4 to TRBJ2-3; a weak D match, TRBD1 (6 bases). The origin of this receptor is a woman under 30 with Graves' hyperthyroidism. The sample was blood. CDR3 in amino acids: CASTQQGIRTDTQYF. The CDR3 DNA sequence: TGTGCCAGCACCCAGCAGGGGATTAGAACAGATACGCAGTATTTT.